The entry that follows covers one T cell receptor beta chain sequence. The antigen is unknown. The record originates from a study of cytomegalovirus exposure and HLA in healthy donors. General study findings and limits: Whilst most TCR sequences proved rare, a subset of public TCRs occurred across many donors. Follow-up analysis found HLA locus-dependent TCR association rates, highest for DRB1 and lowest for HLA-C. More clonal expansion characterized HLA-associated TCR beta chains than equally common others in a later analysis.

Primers: 60 Vbeta forward and 13 Jbeta reverse. Per the study methods: Unique TCR beta chains totaled roughly 79 million in a later count, with roughly 10 million of them shared. Assay used: immunoSEQ multiplex PCR; TCRdb lists only in-frame clones, some missing. V, J and clone size derive from that table, while D and trimming were established from the DNA sequence. Of more than 95,000 clones in the sample, roughly 81% were seen once. The V gene end was trimmed by 4 bases and the J gene end by 2 bases; junction bases not matched to a gene: 8. Per germline, CDR1 SGDLS and CDR2 YYNGEE. The CDR3 contains 16 residues.

The chain links TRBV9 to TRBJ2-1, with 8 positions matching TRBD1. This TCR derives from a woman in her 30s in good health and CMV-seronegative. The material sequenced was PBMCs. The CDR3 nucleotides are TGTGCCAGCAGCACTCAGGCGGACAGGGCCTACAATGAGCAGTTCTTC. As protein: CASSTQADRAYNEQFF.